This T cell receptor (beta chain) was identified in a study of identical twins. In TCRdb, the 5' RACE reads were re-called with MiXCR into one record per CDR3 protein. The sample lists 300,000 to 400,000 distinct CDR3 sequences, roughly 9% occurring once. This clonotype was recorded a few times. This CDR3 has 16 amino acids. J lost 2 bases, V lost 4 bases, and 5 bases had no gene match. CDR1 and CDR2 (germline): SGHRS, YFSETQ. The gene calls are TRBV5-1 and TRBJ2-1, with 11 bases lining up with TRBD2. The sequencing sample was made of naive T cells sorted from blood. This clonotype was sampled from a woman aged 45-65 years in good health. The CDR3 loop is CASSRTSGLTYNEQFF. The CDR3 coding sequence is TGCGCCAGCAGCCGGACTAGCGGGCTCACCTACAATGAGCAGTTCTTC. The full variable domain, in which reference TRBV5-1 and TRBJ2-1 provide the parts outside the CDR3, is KAGVTQTPRYLIKTRGQQVTLSCSPISGHRSVSWYQQTPGQGLQFLFEYFSETQRNKGNFPGRFSGRQFSNSRSEMNVSTLELGDSALYLCASSRTSGLTYNEQFFGPGTRLTVL.